This entry lists 7 T cell receptor beta chains sequenced from one sample in a study of T cell repertoires and Cas9 in healthy adults. Here immunoSEQ multiplex PCR was the method, and the copy in TCRdb shows in-frame clones only, minus some. This table holds 15,000 or so clones, around nine tenths found once. The specimen was Tregs (CD4+, CD25+, CD127-, CD137-, CD154-) from PBMCs; culture status not recorded. The receptors stem from a human donor in good health.

The chain carries TRBV7-2 and TRBJ1-2; the D gene is possibly TRBD1 (5 bases). Trimming took off 1 base at V and 2 bases at J, with 8 bases between the two ends. Germline V CDR1 and CDR2: SGHTA, FQGNSA. There are 14 residues in the CDR3. CDR3 sequence (DNA): TGTGCCAGCAGCTTAGACAGGTCCAACTATGGCTACACCTTC. This translates into CASSLDRSNYGYTF.

The chain is built from TRBV5-6 and TRBJ1-1; D uncertain. The germline V gene encodes CDR1 SGHDT and CDR2 YYEEEE. This CDR3 region has 13 residues. V was shortened by 4 bases and J by 1 base, with 8 bases between the two germline ends. The CDR3 loop is CASSTGGNTEAFF. DNA for the CDR3: TGTGCCAGCAGCACCGGAGGGAACACTGAAGCTTTCTTT.

The chain is built from TRBV5-8 and TRBJ2-1, with a possible D match to TRBD1 (6 bases). V lost 2 bases and J 4 bases, leaving 16 bases between the germline ends. The germline gives CDR1 SGHTS, CDR2 YDEGEE. The CDR3 sequence is 16 residues long. The CDR3 sequence: CASSFFRDKSYNEQFF. The CDR3 nucleotides read TGTGCCAGCAGCTTCTTTCGGGACAAAAGTTACAATGAGCAGTTCTTC.

The rearrangement links TRBV6-5 to TRBJ1-2; D remains unclear. V was shortened by 8 bases and J by 4 bases, with 17 bases between the two germline ends. CDR1 and CDR2 (germline): MNHEY, SVGAGI. This CDR3 region has 14 residues. The DNA of the CDR3 is TGTGCCAGCGAATTACGGACGGCTGCCTATGGCTACACCTTC. Amino acids: CASELRTAAYGYTF.

The rearrangement links TRBV4-2 to TRBJ2-3; the D is unclear. Trimming took off 4 bases at V and 6 bases at J, with 11 bases between the two ends. Germline V CDR1 and CDR2: LGHNA, YNFKEQ. The CDR3 has 13 residues. The CDR3 region has the DNA TGTGCCAGCAGCCCCGGACCCACGGATACGCAGTATTTT. It is translated as CASSPGPTDTQYF.

This chain uses TRBV19 with TRBJ2-2, with TRBD2 identical over 8 bases. V lost 8 bases and J lost 8; bases outside the gene matches: 13. Germline V gene sequence: CDR1 LNHDA, CDR2 SQIVND (reference sequence). The CDR3 extends over 15 amino acids. The DNA of the CDR3 is TGTGCCAGTTCTGGCGGGGGGCGAGTGAATGGGGAGCTGTTTTTT. Protein sequence: CASSGGGRVNGELFF. The complete variable domain, with remaining parts taken from reference TRBV19 and TRBJ2-2, reads DGGITQSPKYLFRKEGQNVTLSCEQNLNHDAMYWYRQDPGQGLRLIYYSQIVNDFQKGDIAEGYSVSREKKESFPLTVTSAQKNPTAFYLCASSGGGRVNGELFFGEGSRLTVL.

V is TRBV7-8 and J is TRBJ2-3; 9 nucleotides align to TRBD2. CDR1 and CDR2 from the germline V gene are SGHVS and FQNEAQ. The CDR3 length is 16 residues. Losses at the gene ends were 1 base for V and 3 bases for J; bases not matched to a gene: 5. The CDR3 protein is CASSLEGGGGTDTQYF. CDR3 bases: TGTGCCAGCAGCTTAGAGGGCGGGGGGGGTACAGATACGCAGTATTTT.